A single sample gave rise to the 6 T cell receptor beta chains below, sequenced in a study of T-cell reconstitution after alpha-beta-depleted transplantation in children. Preparing the TCRbeta library involved the use of unique molecular identifiers. Each CDR3 protein gets one entry after TCRdb re-called the PCR reads with MiXCR. The sample shows a few hundred thousand distinct CDR3 sequences, more than 20% of them seen only once. Sequenced here: PBMCs, sampled before TCRalphabeta/CD19-depleted stem cell transplant. The origin of the receptors is a boy in the first two years of life with Wiskott-Aldrich syndrome, due to receive a stem cell transplant.

This clonotype has only a few counts. This chain joins TRBV5-1 and TRBJ2-2, with TRBD2 identical over 11 bases. CDR3 size: 17 residues. J was trimmed by 6 bases and V by 3 bases; bases with no gene match: 10. CDR1 is SGHRS and CDR2 is YFSETQ in the germline V gene. CDR3 nucleotide sequence: TGCGCCAGCAGCTCCCTAACTAGCGGGAGTAAGGCCGGGGAGCTGTTTTTT. This encodes CASSSLTSGSKAGELFF.

The chain recombines TRBV20-1 with TRBJ2-7; 10 bases agree with TRBD1. V lost 5 bases to trimming and J lost 3 bases; unmatched junction nucleotides: 7. The CDR3 is made up of 14 amino acids. CDR1 and CDR2 from the germline V gene are DFQATT and SNEGSKA (reference sequence). CDR3 DNA: TGCAGTGCTTGGAGGACAGGGGGTAGCTACGAGCAGTACTTC. It specifies CSAWRTGGSYEQYF.

The chain recombines TRBV5-1 with TRBJ2-1, with 7 nucleotides matching TRBD2. The CDR3 has 15 amino acids. Trimming at V came to 2 bases and at J to 5 bases, leaving 7 bases not matched to a gene. Looked up from germline, CDR1 is SGHRS and CDR2 is YFSETQ. As DNA, the CDR3 is TGCGCCAGCAGCTTAGGCGGGAGCTTGAACAATGAGCAGTTCTTC. Translating gives CASSLGGSLNNEQFF.

The J gene is TRBJ1-3, the V gene TRBV5-1; D is ambiguous. CDR3 size: 15 residues. Trimming took 1 base from V and 4 from J, leaving 12 bases between them. Germline values: CDR1 SGHRS, CDR2 YFSETQ. The CDR3, as DNA: TGCGCCAGCAGCTTGACGGGGTCTAACGGAAACACCATATATTTT. It encodes CASSLTGSNGNTIYF.

This clonotype was found a few times. This sequence joins TRBV5-1 and TRBJ2-7, with D maybe TRBD1 (6 bases). Looked up from germline, CDR1 is SGHRS and CDR2 is YFSETQ. The CDR3 is 15 amino acids. V was pared by 0 bases and J by 0 bases, with 10 bases between. CDR3 region: CASSLGSGASYEQYF. As DNA, the CDR3 is TGCGCCAGCAGCTTGGGGTCAGGGGCCTCCTACGAGCAGTACTTC.

This clonotype was recorded a few times. The chain couples TRBV10-3 to TRBJ2-7, with TRBD1 identical over 10 bases. Per the germline V gene, CDR1 is ENHRY and CDR2 is SYGVKD. CDR3 length: 14 residues. The junction had 3 bases not matched to a gene; V was cut back by 7 bases and J by 0 bases. CDR3 DNA sequence: TGTGCCATCAAGGACAGGGGGGGCTCCTACGAGCAGTACTTC. It specifies CAIKDRGGSYEQYF.